This T cell receptor beta chain appears in the sequencing data of a study of blood T cell repertoires in COVID-19. Germline-derived CDR1 and CDR2 are SNHLY and FYNNEI. V was shortened by 4 bases and J by 7 bases, with 5 bases between the two germline ends. This CDR3 comprises 10 residues. Per the original data handling: The assay estimated nucleated cells by amplifying reference gene primers. Using immunoSEQ multiplex PCR, the repertoire was profiled, and TCRdb retains in-frame clones only, with some absent. V and J calls plus clone size are reproduced from that table; the DNA served to infer D and trimming. This table holds around 180,000 clones, 65% to 85% found once.

J is TRBJ2-7 and V is TRBV2; D ambiguous. The source of this sequence is a man in his sixties with active or convalescent COVID-19. Material for sequencing was peripheral blood. The CDR3 DNA reads as TGTGCCAGCAGTGGAGGTGAGCAGTACTTC. This sequence encodes CASSGGEQYF.